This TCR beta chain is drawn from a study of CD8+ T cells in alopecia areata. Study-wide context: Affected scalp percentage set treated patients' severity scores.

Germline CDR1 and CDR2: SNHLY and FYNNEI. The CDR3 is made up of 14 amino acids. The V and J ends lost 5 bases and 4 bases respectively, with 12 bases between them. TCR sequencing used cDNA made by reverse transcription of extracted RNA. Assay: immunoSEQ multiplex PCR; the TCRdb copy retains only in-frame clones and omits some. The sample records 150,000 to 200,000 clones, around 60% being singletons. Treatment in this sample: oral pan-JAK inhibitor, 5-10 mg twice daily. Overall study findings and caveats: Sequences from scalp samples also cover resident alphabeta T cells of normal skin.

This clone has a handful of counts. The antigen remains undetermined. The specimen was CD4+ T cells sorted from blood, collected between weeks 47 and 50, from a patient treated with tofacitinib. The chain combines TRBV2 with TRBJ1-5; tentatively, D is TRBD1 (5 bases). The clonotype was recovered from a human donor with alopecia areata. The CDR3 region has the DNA TGTGCCAGCAGTCGGTCGGGGGGAAATCAGCCCCAGCATTTT. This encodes CASSRSGGNQPQHF.